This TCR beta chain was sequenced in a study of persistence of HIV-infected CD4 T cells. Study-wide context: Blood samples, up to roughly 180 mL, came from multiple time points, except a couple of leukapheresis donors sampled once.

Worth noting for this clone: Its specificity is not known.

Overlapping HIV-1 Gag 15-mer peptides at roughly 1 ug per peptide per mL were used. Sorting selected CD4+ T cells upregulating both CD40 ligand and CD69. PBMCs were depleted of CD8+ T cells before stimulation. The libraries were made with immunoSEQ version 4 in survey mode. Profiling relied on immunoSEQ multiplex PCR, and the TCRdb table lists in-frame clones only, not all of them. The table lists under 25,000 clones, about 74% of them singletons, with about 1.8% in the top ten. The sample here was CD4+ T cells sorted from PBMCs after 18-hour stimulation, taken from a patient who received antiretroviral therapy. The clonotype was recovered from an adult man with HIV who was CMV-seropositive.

CDR3 sequence reads: CASSRTEDEKLFF. The CDR3, as DNA: TGCGCCAGCAGCCGTACAGAGGATGAAAAACTGTTTTTT. This chain joins TRBV5-1 and TRBJ1-4; no clear D. CDR3 length equals 13 residues. Germline lookup yields CDR1 SGHRS and CDR2 YFSETQ. V was pared by 4 bases and J by 6 bases, with 10 bases between.